This T cell receptor (beta chain) was identified during a study of blood T cell repertoires in COVID-19. Study-level background: Acute and convalescent COVID-19 samples came from the United States, Italy and Spain. PBMCs, B-cell-depleted T cells, or T cells provided the cDNA or gDNA that made up the material.

Per the authors' pipeline: The assay estimated nucleated cells by amplifying reference gene primers. Clones were sequenced by immunoSEQ multiplex PCR, and TCRdb holds only the in-frame ones, with some missing. The DNA was the basis for D and trimming; V, J and clone size are from that table. The sample includes 200,000 to 250,000 clones, 75% to 90% of them seen just once. This clone was seen only a few times. The Seattle patients, enrolled during active infection, were followed longitudinally. The J segment lost 0 bases and the V segment lost 2 bases, leaving 5 bases of the junction unmatched. Germline-derived CDR1 and CDR2 are MNHEY and SVGAGI. This CDR3 is 16 amino acids long.

The clonotype was recovered from a woman between 70 and 85 years old with COVID-19, enrolled during active disease. Sample: peripheral blood. This chain joins TRBV6-5 and TRBJ2-7; 9 bases map to TRBD2. Here the CDR3 reads CASSYRLAEHSYEQYF. The CDR3 nucleotides are TGTGCCAGCAGTTACCGACTAGCGGAACACTCCTACGAGCAGTACTTC.